This T cell receptor beta chain is from a study of blood T cell repertoires in COVID-19. The CDR3 has 15 amino acids. CDR1 LGHNA and CDR2 YNFKEQ come from the germline V gene. V was pared by 1 base and J by 1 base, with 10 bases between. Methods used by the authors: Cell counts per sample came from amplifying reference gene primers. Using immunoSEQ multiplex PCR, the repertoire was profiled, and TCRdb retains in-frame clones only, with some absent. V, J and clone size were drawn from that table, and D and trimming were deduced from the DNA. In the table there are 200,000 to 250,000 clones, over 75% of which are singletons. This study enrolled people aged 18 to 89 from about two dozen US geographic areas. Among Cohort 3 donors, those recovered had two negative PCRs, clearance, or symptom resolution.

This TCR was recovered from a woman in her sixties who had recovered from COVID-19. The specimen was PBMCs or T cells enriched from blood (not recorded which). The rearrangement joins TRBV4-2 to TRBJ1-1, with D perhaps TRBD1 (6 bases). CDR3 DNA sequence: TGTGCCAGCAGCCAAGCAATGACAGGGAACACTGAAGCTTTCTTT. This encodes CASSQAMTGNTEAFF.